This record concerns one TCR beta chain sequence. Antigen: not known. The entry originates in a study of blood T cells in healthy people across ages. Primers used in a second PCR of roughly 7 to 12 cycles were a sample-barcoded 5' primer and a J-beta primer mix. TCRdb redid the calling of the 5' RACE reads with MiXCR, one entry per CDR3 protein. The sample contains about 1.4 million distinct CDR3 sequences, roughly 64% of which appear only once. Germline CDR1 is SGDLS and CDR2 is YYNGEE. CDR3 length: 14 amino acids. V gave up 0 bases and J gave up 7 bases, with 13 bases separating them. Study observations and caveats: Both naive CD4+ cell counts and diversity were greater in long-lived donors than in aged donors.

The source material was blood. The TCR sequence derives from a man between 18 and 35 years old in good health. The chain employs TRBV9 and TRBJ1-2; D uncertain. The CDR3 reads CASSVAWRRGGYTF. DNA of the CDR3: TGTGCCAGCAGCGTAGCCTGGAGGCGGGGTGGCTACACCTTC.